This note documents a single T cell receptor (gamma chain) sequence. This clone turned up a few times. Its antigen is not yet known. TCRdb records a much larger clone's protein for this DNA, with a difference at residues 7 and 8 that likely arises from a read error; the protein given is the translation of the DNA. The treatment or condition label, as the study defines it: microbial phosphoantigen (E)-4-hydroxy-3-methyl-but-2-enyl pyrophosphate, 7.5 to 10 nM. Live CD3+ TCRgammadelta+ Vgamma9+ Vdelta2+ T cells were FACS-sorted on a FACS Aria III after expansion. PBMC were exposed to roughly 9.9 nM HMBPP for one day and then washed three times before expansion. The cultures were expanded for roughly two weeks, and IL-2 was added again every 3 to 4 days. After the one-day stimulant pulse, cells were washed three times and then cultured in medium containing about 110 U/mL IL-2. Peripheral blood mononuclear cells were isolated by Lymphoprep gradient centrifugation and cryopreserved in liquid nitrogen before culture.

Taken from the germline V gene (reference sequence), the CDR1 and CDR2 loops are GITISATS and ISYDGTV. Trimming accounts for 0 bases at V and 9 bases at J, while the number of junction bases matched to no gene is 5. Its CDR3 holds 16 amino acids, cysteine through phenylalanine. CDR3 DNA only is kept here, 48 bases in frame from base 1. Libraries were constructed by 5' RACE. For each sample, the RNeasy Micro Kit was used to extract RNA from about 9,800 sorted cells. To build the libraries, template-switch reverse transcription was performed and then the CDR3gamma and CDR3delta regions were amplified by PCR. Sequencing of the amplicons was done on an Illumina MiSeq with the V2 300 kit, which yielded 150 bp paired-end reads. The authors' analysis ran thus. FastQC version 0.11.8 was used to assess read quality. MiXCR version 3.0.3 was used to build CDR3 sequences by aligning reads to GenBank TRG or TRD reference genes. MiXCR ran with default parameters, except that TRDD assembly used 3 instead of 5 consecutive nucleotides. Repertoire analyses, including normalized Shannon-Wiener diversity, clonotype tracking and multidimensional scaling, were performed with VDJtools version 1.2.1 under default settings. Out-of-frame CDR3 sequences and those containing stop codons were excluded from analysis. Clones were re-identified by TCRdb from the public reads with CATT, and rows with the same DNA were merged. For this entry, the V and J calls and clone size follow TCRdb and not the study's own pipeline. The table for this sample lists about 150 gamma-chain clones; about 7.5% of them were counted only once. The top ten clonotypes cover 65% to 70% of the sample.

The sample belongs to a study of in vitro expanded adult blood gammadelta T cells (dated by TCRdb to the early 2020s). Describing the broader study: Among T cells, the purity of sorted Vgamma9Vdelta2 cells was between 94.4% and 100%. The study compared the TCR repertoire of Vgamma9Vdelta2 T cells expanded in vitro with a mistletoe-extract drug against those expanded with HMBPP or zoledronate. The TCR repertoire analysis included three subjects. Each donor's cells were separately stimulated with HMBPP, zoledronate or AbnobaViscum P, and TRG and TRD CDR3 repertoires were sequenced for every condition.

Results the study describes overall, beyond this receptor: All repertoires were derived from in vitro expanded cultures of healthy donor cells rather than from mistletoe-treated patients. CDR3 length, diversity and J usage of AbnobaViscum P-expanded Vgamma9Vdelta2 repertoires were found to be similar to those of HMBPP- and zoledronate-expanded repertoires, which suggested a polyclonal response. Most of the top TRGV9 CDR3 clonotypes were public, as they were shared across donors and across all three stimulation conditions. The TRDV2 repertoire shared between treatments was private to each donor, and multidimensional scaling clustered TRD repertoires by subject rather than stimulant.

The sample here was gamma-delta T cells from peripheral blood expanded in culture, taken from an in vitro culture stimulated with HMBPP. Recombination joined TRGV9 with TRGJP. This TCR was recovered from an adult in good health. The CDR3 reads as follows: CALWEVEVLGKKIKVF. The DNA sequence reads TGTGCCTTGTGGGAGGTGGAGGTGTTGGGCAAAAAAATCAAGGTATTT.